This T cell receptor beta chain was observed in a study of cytomegalovirus exposure and HLA in healthy donors. The ends were cut back, 3 bases at V and 1 base at J, with 6 bases in the middle. Germline CDR1 is MNHEY and CDR2 is SMNVEV (reference sequence). This CDR3 spans 13 amino acids. With 60 Vbeta and 13 Jbeta primers, the PCR was carried out. Sequencing used immunoSEQ multiplex PCR; TCRdb keeps in-frame clones, though not all of them. The profile shows under 300,000 clones, about 80% of them singletons. Study-wide results and caveats: One cluster of highly shared sequence variants probably arose as a sequencing artifact. Segments of the TCR beta V type were, in most cases, productive about 87% or about 30% of the time in an earlier analysis.

About this clone itself: The antigen remains undetermined.

The receptor's source is a woman aged 55-70 years in good health and CMV-seropositive. This chain links TRBV27 with TRBJ1-1; no reliable D call. The specimen sequenced was PBMCs. This CDR3 reads CASSFEGNTEAFF. The CDR3 DNA reads as TGTGCCAGCAGTTTCGAGGGGAACACTGAAGCTTTCTTT.